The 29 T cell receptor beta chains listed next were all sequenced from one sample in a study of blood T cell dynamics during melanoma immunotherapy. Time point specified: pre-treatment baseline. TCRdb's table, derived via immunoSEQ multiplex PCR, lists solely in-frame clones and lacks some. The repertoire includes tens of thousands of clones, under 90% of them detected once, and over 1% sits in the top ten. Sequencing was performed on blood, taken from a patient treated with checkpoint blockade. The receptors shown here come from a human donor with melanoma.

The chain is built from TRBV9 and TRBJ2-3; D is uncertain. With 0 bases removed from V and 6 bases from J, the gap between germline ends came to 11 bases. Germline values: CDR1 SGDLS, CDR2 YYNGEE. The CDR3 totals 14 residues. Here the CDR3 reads CASSVAALSDTQYF. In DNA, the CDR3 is TGTGCCAGCAGCGTAGCCGCCTTATCGGATACGCAGTATTTT.

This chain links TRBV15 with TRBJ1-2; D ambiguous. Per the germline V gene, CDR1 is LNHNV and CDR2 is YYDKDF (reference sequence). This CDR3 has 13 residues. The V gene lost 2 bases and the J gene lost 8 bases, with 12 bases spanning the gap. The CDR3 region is CATSRTLPPGYTF. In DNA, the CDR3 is TGTGCCACCAGCAGAACCCTCCCTCCGGGCTACACCTTC.

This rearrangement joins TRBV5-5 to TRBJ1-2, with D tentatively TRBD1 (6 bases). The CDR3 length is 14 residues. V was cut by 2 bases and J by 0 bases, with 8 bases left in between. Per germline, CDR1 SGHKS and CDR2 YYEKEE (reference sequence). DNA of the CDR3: TGTGCCAGCAGCTTAACAGGGCCTAACTATGGCTACACCTTC. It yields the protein CASSLTGPNYGYTF.

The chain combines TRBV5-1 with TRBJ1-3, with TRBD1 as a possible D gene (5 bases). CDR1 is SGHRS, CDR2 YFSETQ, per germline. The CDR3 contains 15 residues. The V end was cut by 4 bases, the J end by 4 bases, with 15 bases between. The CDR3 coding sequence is TGCGCCAGCAGCCCCGTTGGGGGTCTCGGAAACACCATATATTTT. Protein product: CASSPVGGLGNTIYF.

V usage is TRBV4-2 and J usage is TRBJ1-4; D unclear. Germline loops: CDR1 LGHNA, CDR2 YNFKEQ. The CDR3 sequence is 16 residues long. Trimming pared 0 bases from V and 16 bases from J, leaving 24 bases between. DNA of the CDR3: TGTGCCAGCAGCCAAGATCGTGGAACCTCCGTCGACGGGTGGTTTTTT. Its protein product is CASSQDRGTSVDGWFF.

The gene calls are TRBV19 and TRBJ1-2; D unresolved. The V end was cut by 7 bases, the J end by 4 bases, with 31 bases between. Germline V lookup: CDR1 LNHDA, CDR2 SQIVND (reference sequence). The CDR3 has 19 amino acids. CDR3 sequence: CASIPLGESGPSDSYGYTF. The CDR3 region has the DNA TGTGCCAGTATCCCACTTGGAGAGAGCGGCCCGTCGGACTCCTATGGCTACACCTTC.

As DNA, the CDR3 is TGCGCCAGCAGCTTGAAGGGACAGGGGAGTACCGGGGAGCTGTTTTTT. Its translation is CASSLKGQGSTGELFF. V gene TRBV5-1 combines with J gene TRBJ2-2; TRBD1 aligns across 10 bases. V lost 1 base, J lost 5 bases, and 5 bases stayed unmatched. The CDR3 consists of 16 residues. Germline V gene data show CDR1 as SGHRS and CDR2 as YFSETQ.

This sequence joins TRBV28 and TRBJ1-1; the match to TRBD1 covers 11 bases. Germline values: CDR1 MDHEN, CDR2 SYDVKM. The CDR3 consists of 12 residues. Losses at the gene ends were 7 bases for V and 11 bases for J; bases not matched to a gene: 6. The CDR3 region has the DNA TGTGCCAGCAACGGACAGGGGGCGTTTGCTTTCTTT. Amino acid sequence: CASNGQGAFAFF.

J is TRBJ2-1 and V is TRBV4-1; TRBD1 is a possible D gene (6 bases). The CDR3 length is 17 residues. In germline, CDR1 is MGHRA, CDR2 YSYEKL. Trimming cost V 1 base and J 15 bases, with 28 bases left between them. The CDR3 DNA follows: TGCGCCAGCAGCCAAGTCTCAGGGGTGGGACGGCTGCGTTATCTGTTCTTC. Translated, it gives CASSQVSGVGRLRYLFF.

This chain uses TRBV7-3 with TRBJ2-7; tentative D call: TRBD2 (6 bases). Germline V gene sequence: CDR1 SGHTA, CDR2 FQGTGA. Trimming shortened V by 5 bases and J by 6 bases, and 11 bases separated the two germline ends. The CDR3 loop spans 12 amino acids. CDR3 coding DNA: TGTGCCAGCAGCACTCAGGGAGGCGAGCAGTACTTC. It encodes CASSTQGGEQYF.

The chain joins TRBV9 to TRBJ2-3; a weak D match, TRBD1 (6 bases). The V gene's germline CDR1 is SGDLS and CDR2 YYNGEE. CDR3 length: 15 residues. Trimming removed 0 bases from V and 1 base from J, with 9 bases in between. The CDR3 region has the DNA TGTGCCAGCAGCGTAGCGGCAGGGGGCACAGATACGCAGTATTTT. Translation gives CASSVAAGGTDTQYF.

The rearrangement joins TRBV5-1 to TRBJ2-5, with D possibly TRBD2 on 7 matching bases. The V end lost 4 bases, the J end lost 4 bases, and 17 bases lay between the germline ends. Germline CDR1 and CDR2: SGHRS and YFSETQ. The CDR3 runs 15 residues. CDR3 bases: TGCGCCAGCAGCGGGGGGGCCTTGTCGATAGAGACCCAGTACTTC. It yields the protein CASSGGALSIETQYF.

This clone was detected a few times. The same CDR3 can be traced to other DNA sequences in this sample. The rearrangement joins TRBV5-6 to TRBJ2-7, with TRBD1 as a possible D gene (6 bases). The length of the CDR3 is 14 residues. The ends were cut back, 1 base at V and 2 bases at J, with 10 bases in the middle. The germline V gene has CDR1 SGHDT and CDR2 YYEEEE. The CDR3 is CASSLWPGAYEQYF. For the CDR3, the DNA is TGTGCCAGCAGCTTGTGGCCAGGGGCCTACGAGCAGTACTTC.

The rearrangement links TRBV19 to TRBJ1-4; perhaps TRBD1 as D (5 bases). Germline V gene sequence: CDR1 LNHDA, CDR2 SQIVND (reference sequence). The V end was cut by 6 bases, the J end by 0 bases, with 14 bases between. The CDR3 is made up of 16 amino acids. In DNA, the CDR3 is TGTGCCAGTAGACGACCAGGGCTTCCAACTAATGAAAAACTGTTTTTT. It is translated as CASRRPGLPTNEKLFF.

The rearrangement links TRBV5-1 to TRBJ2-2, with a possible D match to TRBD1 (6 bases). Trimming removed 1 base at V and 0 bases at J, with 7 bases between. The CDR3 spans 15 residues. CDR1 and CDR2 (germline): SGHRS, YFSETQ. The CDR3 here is CASSLTGTNTGELFF. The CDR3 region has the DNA TGCGCCAGCAGCTTGACAGGGACGAACACCGGGGAGCTGTTTTTT.

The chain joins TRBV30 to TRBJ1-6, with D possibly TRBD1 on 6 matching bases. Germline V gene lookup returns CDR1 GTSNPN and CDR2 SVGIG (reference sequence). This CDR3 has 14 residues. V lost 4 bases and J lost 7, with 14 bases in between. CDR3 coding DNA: TGTGCCTGGAATACGGGGGGCCGCAATTCACCCCTCCACTTT. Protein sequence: CAWNTGGRNSPLHF.

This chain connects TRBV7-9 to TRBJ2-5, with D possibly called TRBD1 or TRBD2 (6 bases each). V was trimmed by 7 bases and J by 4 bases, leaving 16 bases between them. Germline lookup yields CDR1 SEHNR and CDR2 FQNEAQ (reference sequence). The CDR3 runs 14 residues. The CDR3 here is CASIPLGGRETQYF. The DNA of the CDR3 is TGTGCCAGCATTCCCCTAGGGGGGCGAGAGACCCAGTACTTC.

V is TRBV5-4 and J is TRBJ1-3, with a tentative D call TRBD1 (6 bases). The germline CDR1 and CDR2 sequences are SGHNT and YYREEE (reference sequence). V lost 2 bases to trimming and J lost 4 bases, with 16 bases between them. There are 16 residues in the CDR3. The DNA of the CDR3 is TGTGCCAGCAGCTTAACAGGGTTCGCCTCCGGAAACACCATATATTTT. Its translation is CASSLTGFASGNTIYF.

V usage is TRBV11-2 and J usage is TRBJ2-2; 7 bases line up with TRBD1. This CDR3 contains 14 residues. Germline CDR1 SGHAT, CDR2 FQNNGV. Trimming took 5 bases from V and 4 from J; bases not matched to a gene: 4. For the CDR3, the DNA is TGTGCCAGCAGCGAGGGACAGCTCACCGGGGAGCTGTTTTTT. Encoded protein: CASSEGQLTGELFF.

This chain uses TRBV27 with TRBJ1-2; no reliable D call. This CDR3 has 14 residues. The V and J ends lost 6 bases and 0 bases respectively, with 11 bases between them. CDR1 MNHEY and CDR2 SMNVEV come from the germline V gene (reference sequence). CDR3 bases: TGTGCCAGCAGGCCGGGCCCTTCTAACTATGGCTACACCTTC. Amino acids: CASRPGPSNYGYTF.

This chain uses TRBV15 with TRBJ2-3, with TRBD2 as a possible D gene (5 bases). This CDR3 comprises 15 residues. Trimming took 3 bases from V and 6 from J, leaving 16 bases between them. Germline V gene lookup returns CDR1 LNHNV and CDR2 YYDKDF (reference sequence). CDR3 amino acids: CATSSVGSSVDTQYF. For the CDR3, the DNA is TGTGCCACCAGCAGTGTAGGGAGTAGCGTGGATACGCAGTATTTT.

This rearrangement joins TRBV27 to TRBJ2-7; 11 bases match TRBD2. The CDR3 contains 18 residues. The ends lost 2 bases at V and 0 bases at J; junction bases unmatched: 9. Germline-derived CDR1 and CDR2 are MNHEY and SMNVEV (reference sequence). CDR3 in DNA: TGTGCCAGCAGTTTACGTCGGCTAGCGGGGGGAACCTCCTACGAGCAGTACTTC. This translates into CASSLRRLAGGTSYEQYF.

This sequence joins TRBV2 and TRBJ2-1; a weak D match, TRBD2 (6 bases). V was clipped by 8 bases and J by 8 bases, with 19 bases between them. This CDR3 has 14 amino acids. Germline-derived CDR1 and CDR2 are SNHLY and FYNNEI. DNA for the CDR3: TGTGCCAGCGGTGGGAGGAGCAGGGTCGATGAGCAGTTCTTC. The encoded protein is CASGGRSRVDEQFF.

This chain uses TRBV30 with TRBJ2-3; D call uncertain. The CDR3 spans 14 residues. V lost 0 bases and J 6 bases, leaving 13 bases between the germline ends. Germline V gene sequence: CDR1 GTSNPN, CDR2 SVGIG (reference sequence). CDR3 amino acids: CAWSVYSGQDTQYF. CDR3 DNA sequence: TGTGCCTGGAGTGTCTACTCAGGCCAGGATACGCAGTATTTT.

The CDR3 is CASREGRTNEKLFF. The CDR3 DNA follows: TGTGCCAGCAGGGAGGGCAGGACGAATGAAAAACTGTTTTTT. The chain is built from TRBV6-6 and TRBJ1-4; D unclear. Per germline, CDR1 MNHNY and CDR2 SVGAGI (reference sequence). Deletions cut 6 bases from V and 5 bases from J, with 13 bases between. The CDR3 consists of 14 residues.

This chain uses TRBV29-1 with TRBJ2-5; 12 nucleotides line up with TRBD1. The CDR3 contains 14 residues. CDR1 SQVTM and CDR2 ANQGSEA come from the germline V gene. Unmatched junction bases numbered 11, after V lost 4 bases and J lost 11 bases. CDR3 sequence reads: CSVGGGQGANEQYF. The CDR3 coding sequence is TGCAGCGTTGGAGGGGGACAGGGGGCTAATGAGCAGTACTTC. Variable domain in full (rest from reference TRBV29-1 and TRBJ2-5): SAVISQKPSRDICQRGTSLTIQCQVDSQVTMMFWYRQQPGQSLTLIATANQGSEATYESGFVIDKFPISRPNLTFSTLTVSNMSPEDSSIYLCSVGGGQGANEQYFGPGTRLLVL.

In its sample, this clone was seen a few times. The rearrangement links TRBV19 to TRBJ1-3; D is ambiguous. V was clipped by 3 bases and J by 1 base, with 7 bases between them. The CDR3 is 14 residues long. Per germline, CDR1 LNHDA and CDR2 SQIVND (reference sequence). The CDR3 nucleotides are TGTGCCAGTAGTATGGGGAGGTCTGGAAACACCATATATTTT. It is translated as CASSMGRSGNTIYF. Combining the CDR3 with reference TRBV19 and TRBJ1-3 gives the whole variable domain DGGITQSPKYLFRKEGQNVTLSCEQNLNHDAMYWYRQDPGQGLRLIYYSQIVNDFQKGDIAEGYSVSREKKESFPLTVTSAQKNPTAFYLCASSMGRSGNTIYFGEGSWLTVV.

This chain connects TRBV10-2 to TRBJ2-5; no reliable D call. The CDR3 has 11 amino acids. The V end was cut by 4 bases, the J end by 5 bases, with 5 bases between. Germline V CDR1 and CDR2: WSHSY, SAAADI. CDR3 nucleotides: TGCGCCAGCAGTGTTGGGGAGACCCAGTACTTC. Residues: CASSVGETQYF.

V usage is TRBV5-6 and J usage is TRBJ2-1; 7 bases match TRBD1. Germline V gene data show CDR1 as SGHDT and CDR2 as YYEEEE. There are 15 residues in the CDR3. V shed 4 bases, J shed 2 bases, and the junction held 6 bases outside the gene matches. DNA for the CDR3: TGTGCCAGCAGCGTTGGGGACAGACCCTACAATGAGCAGTTCTTC. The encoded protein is CASSVGDRPYNEQFF.